The present T cell receptor (beta chain) was sequenced within a study of OX40 agonist ivuxolimab in advanced cancers. For the study at large: At doses from 0.01 to 10 mg/kg, patients were given intravenous ivuxolimab every 2 weeks. Prior therapy, whether anti-PD-1, anti-PD-L1 or anti-CTLA-4, was allowed, and roughly 40% had some.

About this clone itself: Its antigen is not identified.

Points from the study as a whole: Determination of antigen specificity was not performed for the expanded peripheral T cells.

Blood sampling took place at baseline, cycle 4 day 1, and cycle 7 day 1. The V gene's germline CDR1 is WSHSY and CDR2 SAAADI. The CDR3 is 15 residues long. V was clipped by 4 bases and J by 0 bases; unmatched bases: 5. Profiling relied on immunoSEQ multiplex PCR, and the TCRdb table lists in-frame clones only, not all of them. The table shows 35,000 to 40,000 clones, with more than 75% occurring only once. This chain uses TRBV10-2 with TRBJ1-1, with 7 bases lining up with TRBD1. This TCR derives from an adult with an advanced solid tumor such as melanoma, head and neck, liver or kidney cancer. The sequenced sample was CD4+ or CD8+ T cells sorted from blood, obtained in a trial of the OX40 agonist ivuxolimab. For the CDR3, the DNA is TGCGCCAGCAGTGCAGGGGGTTGGCTGAACACTGAAGCTTTCTTT. Its translation is CASSAGGWLNTEAFF.